The present T cell receptor (beta chain) was sequenced within a study of spatial heterogeneity in lung cancer. Study-level background: Any follow-up PBMC samples that were available went on to be sequenced, and the median time to follow-up was roughly 2 years after resection. General study results and limits: Ubiquitous expanded tumor TCRs were seen in blood more at resection than at follow-up.

V lost 5 bases to trimming and J lost 0 bases; unmatched junction nucleotides: 5. CDR1 and CDR2 (germline): MDHEN, SYDVKM. The CDR3 covers 15 residues. A unique molecular identifier was carried by every single TCR cDNA molecule. Each CDR3 protein is one row after TCRdb ran MiXCR on the 5' RACE reads. The sample consists of about 15,000 distinct CDR3 sequences, about 18% of them appearing once. Time point defined: blood at routine non-recurrence follow-up after resection. Unsorted tumor, nontumor lung tissue or cryopreserved PBMC supplied the whole RNA. As regards this clonotype: As yet, its antigen is unknown.

The source was PBMCs, collected at follow-up. The chain links TRBV28 to TRBJ2-7; the match to TRBD1 covers 9 bases. The receptor's source is a male donor with early-stage non-small cell lung cancer. The CDR3 DNA is TGTGCCAGCAGTATCCCGGGACAGGGCTCCTACGAGCAGTACTTC. Amino acid sequence: CASSIPGQGSYEQYF.